These T cell receptor beta chains were read from a single sample in a study of cytomegalovirus exposure and HLA in healthy donors. Clones were sequenced by immunoSEQ multiplex PCR, and TCRdb holds only the in-frame ones, with some missing. The top ten hold around 2.5% of the sample, which has 110,000 to 150,000 clones, around three quarters seen once. Sequencing was done on a sample of PBMCs. These receptor sequences come from a woman younger than 30 in good health and CMV-seropositive. CDR3s include the opening cysteine and the closing phenylalanine or tryptophan. D genes are given only for firm matches. Some rows mark clone size as missing; the rest say once, few, many or name a class of expanded clone.

clone size: -; D gene: TRBD1; J gene: TRBJ2-2; V gene: TRBV5-6; CDR3 protein: CASSFWTGGWTGELFF; CDR3 DNA: TGTGCCAGCAGCTTTTGGACAGGGGGTTGGACCGGGGAGCTGTTTTTT
clone size: -; D gene: -; J gene: TRBJ1-1; V gene: TRBV6-1; CDR3 protein: CASSRGFTEAFF; CDR3 DNA: TGTGCCAGCAGTAGGGGCTTCACTGAAGCTTTCTTT
clone size: -; D gene: -; J gene: TRBJ1-1; V gene: TRBV28; CDR3 protein: CASSRFAGGTEAFF; CDR3 DNA: TGTGCCAGCAGTAGGTTCGCGGGAGGGACTGAAGCTTTCTTT
clone size: few; D gene: -; J gene: TRBJ2-3; V gene: TRBV5-6; CDR3 protein: CASSLGASTDTQYF; CDR3 DNA: TGTGCCAGCAGCTTGGGGGCAAGCACAGATACGCAGTATTTT
clone size: -; D gene: -; J gene: TRBJ2-1; V gene: TRBV10-3; CDR3 protein: CAISESPPGGSYNEQFF; CDR3 DNA: TGTGCCATCAGTGAGTCTCCCCCCGGTGGGAGTTACAATGAGCAGTTCTTC
clone size: -; D gene: -; J gene: TRBJ2-5; V gene: TRBV30; CDR3 protein: CAWDSRQETQYF; CDR3 DNA: TGTGCCTGGGACAGTCGACAAGAGACCCAGTACTTC
clone size: -; D gene: -; J gene: TRBJ1-2; V gene: TRBV6-6; CDR3 protein: CASSYRVEGGYTF; CDR3 DNA: TGTGCCAGCAGTTACCGGGTAGAGGGTGGCTACACCTTC
clone size: -; D gene: -; J gene: TRBJ1-5; V gene: TRBV15; CDR3 protein: CATSRVGIMEDQPQHF; CDR3 DNA: TGTGCCACCAGCAGAGTCGGCATAATGGAGGATCAGCCCCAGCATTTT
clone size: -; D gene: TRBD2; J gene: TRBJ2-3; V gene: TRBV5-4; CDR3 protein: CASSLPGLAGSTDTQYF; CDR3 DNA: TGTGCCAGCAGTTTGCCGGGACTAGCGGGTAGCACAGATACGCAGTATTTT
clone size: once; D gene: -; J gene: TRBJ1-4; V gene: TRBV2; CDR3 protein: CASKTPGGGEKLFF; CDR3 DNA: TGTGCCAGCAAAACGCCGGGAGGGGGAGAAAAACTGTTTTTT
clone size: -; D gene: -; J gene: TRBJ1-1; V gene: TRBV7-7; CDR3 protein: CASSRTVNTEAFF; CDR3 DNA: TGTGCCAGCAGCCGGACAGTGAACACTGAAGCTTTCTTT
clone size: -; D gene: TRBD2; J gene: TRBJ2-1; V gene: TRBV19; CDR3 protein: CASSPPSGGAGYNEQFF; CDR3 DNA: TGTGCCAGTAGTCCCCCTAGCGGGGGGGCAGGGTACAATGAGCAGTTCTTC
clone size: -; D gene: -; J gene: TRBJ2-7; V gene: TRBV28; CDR3 protein: CASSATSYEQYF; CDR3 DNA: TGTGCCAGCAGCGCAACTTCCTACGAGCAGTACTTC
clone size: -; D gene: -; J gene: TRBJ1-5; V gene: TRBV5-1; CDR3 protein: CASSPSGGNQPQHF; CDR3 DNA: TGCGCCAGCAGCCCGTCCGGGGGCAATCAGCCCCAGCATTTT
clone size: -; D gene: -; J gene: TRBJ1-1; V gene: TRBV5-6; CDR3 protein: CASSRGTPEAFF; CDR3 DNA: TGTGCCAGCAGCCGAGGGACTCCCGAAGCTTTCTTT
clone size: -; D gene: -; J gene: TRBJ1-2; V gene: TRBV7-2; CDR3 protein: CASSSGGGAGYTF; CDR3 DNA: TGTGCCAGCAGCTCCGGCGGGGGAGCTGGCTACACCTTC
clone size: -; D gene: TRBD2; J gene: TRBJ2-2; V gene: TRBV11-2; CDR3 protein: CASSLAGLATGELFF; CDR3 DNA: TGTGCCAGCAGCTTAGCAGGACTAGCTACCGGGGAGCTGTTTTTT
clone size: -; D gene: -; J gene: TRBJ2-7; V gene: TRBV13; CDR3 protein: CASSLPQQGLDEQYF; CDR3 DNA: TGTGCCAGCAGCTTACCCCAACAGGGTTTGGACGAGCAGTACTTC
clone size: -; D gene: TRBD1; J gene: TRBJ2-5; V gene: TRBV11-2; CDR3 protein: CASSPGQGPPLLTQYF; CDR3 DNA: TGTGCCAGCAGCCCGGGACAGGGGCCCCCGTTACTGACCCAGTACTTC
clone size: -; D gene: TRBD1; J gene: TRBJ2-7; V gene: TRBV5-1; CDR3 protein: CASSSGTGTSSYEQYF; CDR3 DNA: TGCGCCAGCAGCAGCGGGACAGGGACGAGCTCCTACGAGCAGTACTTC
clone size: -; D gene: -; J gene: TRBJ2-7; V gene: TRBV7-2; CDR3 protein: CASSPASPSYEQYF; CDR3 DNA: TGTGCCAGCAGCCCAGCTAGCCCCTCCTACGAGCAGTACTTC
clone size: -; D gene: -; J gene: TRBJ1-1; V gene: TRBV6-1; CDR3 protein: CASSGDRGTEAFF; CDR3 DNA: TGTGCCAGCAGTGGGGATCGAGGGACTGAAGCTTTCTTT